This entry lists 12 T cell receptor beta chains sequenced from one sample in a study of cytotoxic CD8 clonotypes in ibrutinib-treated CLL (dated by TCRdb to the early 2020s). Library prep was done by the immunoSEQ multiplex PCR assay. The source is immuneACCESS, and TCRdb retained only in-frame sequences with V and J called. Part of the clones is not carried over; for the studies checked, unresolved V genes explain less than half of this, and the remainder is unexplained. The table for this sample lists approximately 92,000 clones; over 60% of them were counted only once. 20% to 25% of the sample rests with the top ten. The intended sense of this specimen's time point label: 24 months on ibrutinib. Sequences were derived from PBMCs, sampled after 24 months of ibrutinib treatment. The receptors were sampled from a human donor with chronic lymphocytic leukemia.

The chain carries TRBV6-1 and TRBJ1-1, with unresolved D. This CDR3 has 10 amino acids. V gave up 6 bases and J gave up 3 bases, with 2 bases separating them. Germline V gene sequence: CDR1 MNHNS, CDR2 SASEGT. This CDR3 reads CASSHTEAFF. CDR3 nucleotides: TGTGCCAGCAGCCACACTGAAGCTTTCTTT.

This clone was seen once. The J gene is TRBJ2-5, the V gene TRBV7-3, with D perhaps assigned TRBD1 or TRBD2 (5 bases each). There are 16 residues in the CDR3. The germline gives CDR1 SGHTA, CDR2 FQGTGA. Between the trimmed V and J ends, which lost 5 bases and 4 bases, there was a span of 20 bases. In nucleotides, the CDR3 is TGTGCCAGCAGCACGAAGGGACCGATTGGGGGAGAGACCCAGTACTTC. Translation gives CASSTKGPIGGETQYF.

The chain employs TRBV4-2 and TRBJ2-5, with D possibly being TRBD1 or TRBD2 (6 bases each). Germline V gives CDR1 LGHNA, CDR2 YNFKEQ. CDR3 length equals 18 residues. Trimming took off 1 base at V and 1 base at J, with 19 bases between the two ends. The CDR3 bases are TGTGCCAGCAGCCAAGTTCTACGTGGAGGGGGGACCCAAGAGACCCAGTACTTC. Residues: CASSQVLRGGGTQETQYF.

The gene calls are TRBV6-1 and TRBJ1-2; D remains unclear. Trimming removed 2 bases from V and 3 bases from J, with 10 bases in between. The CDR3 consists of 14 residues. Germline V gene lookup returns CDR1 MNHNS and CDR2 SASEGT. As DNA, the CDR3 is TGTGCCAGCAGTGAAATCGGCCGATACTATGGCTACACCTTC. This sequence encodes CASSEIGRYYGYTF.

V gene TRBV7-9 combines with J gene TRBJ2-5; no reliable D call. The V and J ends lost 5 bases and 2 bases respectively, with 9 bases between them. The CDR3 covers 13 residues. CDR1 and CDR2 from the germline V gene are SEHNR and FQNEAQ (reference sequence). The CDR3 protein is CASSAFLQETQYF. The CDR3 nucleotides are TGTGCCAGCAGCGCCTTTTTACAAGAGACCCAGTACTTC. The full variable domain, its missing parts supplied by reference TRBV7-9 and TRBJ2-5, is DTGVSQNPRHKITKRGQNVTFRCDPISEHNRLYWYRQTLGQGPEFLTYFQNEAQLEKSRLLSDRFSAERPKGSFSTLEIQRTEQGDSAMYLCASSAFLQETQYFGPGTRLLVL.

The V call is TRBV6-5, the J call TRBJ2-2, with 7 bases lining up with TRBD1. The CDR3 spans 15 residues. With 0 bases clipped from V and 5 bases from J, the junction kept 3 bases outside the gene matches. Looked up from germline, CDR1 is MNHEY and CDR2 is SVGAGI. In DNA form, the CDR3 reads TGTGCCAGCAGTTACTCGAAGGGGGCAACCGGGGAGCTGTTTTTT. Translated: CASSYSKGATGELFF.

The V call is TRBV4-2, the J call TRBJ2-5, with D perhaps TRBD2 (5 bases). This CDR3 contains 14 residues. Germline V gene data show CDR1 as LGHNA and CDR2 as YNFKEQ. Trimming stripped 1 base from V and 0 bases from J, with 6 bases between. The CDR3 spells CASSQGRDQETQYF. The CDR3 DNA reads as TGTGCCAGCAGCCAAGGGCGGGACCAAGAGACCCAGTACTTC.

A note on this clone: This sample includes further DNA sequences coding for the same CDR3. This chain links TRBV5-1 with TRBJ1-6; 10 positions agree with TRBD1. The V gene's germline CDR1 is SGHRS and CDR2 YFSETQ. This CDR3 is 18 amino acids long. Germline trimming cut 4 bases from V and 9 bases from J; bases unmatched to any gene: 16. CDR3 sequence (DNA): TGCGCCAGCAGCCATCGTGGAGGGGGGCGGGACAGGGGTTCACCCCTCCACTTT. This codes for CASSHRGGGRDRGSPLHF.

This chain links TRBV5-4 with TRBJ1-3, with D unclear. This CDR3 is built from 16 residues. Trimming took off 2 bases at V and 3 bases at J, with 15 bases between the two ends. Germline CDR1 SGHNT, CDR2 YYREEE (reference sequence). CDR3 in DNA: TGTGCCAGCAGCTTTGCCGACGCCCGACATGGAAACACCATATATTTT. Protein: CASSFADARHGNTIYF. The whole variable domain, filled in from reference TRBV5-4 and TRBJ1-3, reads ETGVTQSPTHLIKTRGQQVTLRCSSQSGHNTVSWYQQALGQGPQFIFQYYREEENGRGNFPPRFSGLQFPNYSSELNVNALELDDSALYLCASSFADARHGNTIYFGEGSWLTVV.

The rearrangement uses TRBV19 and TRBJ2-2, with 8 bases identical to TRBD2. V was clipped by 5 bases and J by 2 bases; unmatched bases: 4. Germline CDR1 is LNHDA and CDR2 is SQIVND (reference sequence). The CDR3 is made up of 15 amino acids. The CDR3 loop is CASSFGGVNTGELFF. The CDR3 bases are TGTGCCAGTAGTTTCGGGGGGGTTAACACCGGGGAGCTGTTTTTT.

The chain employs TRBV11-3 and TRBJ2-3, with D hard to call. CDR3 length equals 12 residues. Germline V CDR1 and CDR2: SGHNT, YENEEA. V lost 3 bases to trimming and J lost 1 base, with 2 bases between them. The DNA of the CDR3 is TGTGCCAGCAGCTTTGGCACAGATACGCAGTATTTT. It encodes CASSFGTDTQYF.

This chain uses TRBV14 with TRBJ2-7; D remains unclear. Germline CDR1 is SGHDN and CDR2 is FVKESK. Trimming removed 4 bases at V and 3 bases at J, with 4 bases between. The CDR3 extends over 11 amino acids. The CDR3 is CASSLYYEQYF. The CDR3 nucleotides are TGTGCCAGCAGCCTCTACTACGAGCAGTACTTC.